Below, 20 T cell receptor beta chains from the same sample are listed, as sequenced in a study of blood T cell repertoires in COVID-19. Some clones are missing from TCRdb's copy, which holds only in-frame ones; the method was immunoSEQ multiplex PCR. Of about 200,000 clones in the sample, 89% were seen once. Input material: peripheral blood. Receptors originate from a man between 60 and 75 years old who had recovered from COVID-19.

CDR3 bases: TGTGCCAGTAGTTGGGACAGGGTCTCCTACGAGCAGTACTTC. As protein: CASSWDRVSYEQYF. The chain employs TRBV19 and TRBJ2-7; the match to TRBD1 covers 9 bases. Unmatched junction bases numbered 2, after V lost 5 bases and J lost 0 bases. The CDR3 runs to 14 residues. Germline loops: CDR1 LNHDA, CDR2 SQIVND (reference sequence).

This rearrangement joins TRBV28 to TRBJ1-5; no clear D. V lost 6 bases, J lost 0 bases, and 6 bases lay in between. The CDR3 runs 13 residues. CDR1 is MDHEN and CDR2 is SYDVKM in the germline V gene. The CDR3 protein is CASRANSNQPQHF. The DNA of the CDR3 is TGTGCCAGCAGAGCTAATAGCAATCAGCCCCAGCATTTT.

V usage is TRBV9 and J usage is TRBJ1-1; D is perhaps TRBD1 (6 bases). The CDR3 is 14 amino acids. Germline V gene data show CDR1 as SGDLS and CDR2 as YYNGEE. Trimming shortened V by 0 bases and J by 4 bases, and 10 bases separated the two germline ends. CDR3 in DNA: TGTGCCAGCAGCGTAGCAGGGGAGGGCACTGAAGCTTTCTTT. This translates into CASSVAGEGTEAFF.

CDR3: CASSPRAGRPGELFF. The DNA of the CDR3 is TGTGCCAGCAGCCCCCGCGCGGGCCGACCCGGGGAGCTGTTTTTT. This chain links TRBV9 with TRBJ2-2; weak D call: TRBD2 (5 bases). Germline lookup yields CDR1 SGDLS and CDR2 YYNGEE. V was shortened by 4 bases and J by 6 bases, with 16 bases between the two germline ends. The CDR3 extends over 15 amino acids.

This sequence joins TRBV5-1 and TRBJ1-6; the D gene is possibly TRBD1 (5 bases). The CDR3 consists of 14 residues. The V end was cut by 0 bases, the J end by 9 bases, with 10 bases between. In germline, CDR1 is SGHRS, CDR2 YFSETQ. The CDR3 sequence is CASSLGDSSSPLHF. The CDR3 DNA reads TGCGCCAGCAGCTTGGGGGACTCCAGTTCACCCCTCCACTTT.

V is TRBV5-4 and J is TRBJ1-2; 12 nucleotides line up with TRBD1. With V trimmed by 4 bases and J by 3 bases, 4 bases remained unmatched. Per the germline V gene, CDR1 is SGHNT and CDR2 is YYREEE (reference sequence). The CDR3 consists of 15 residues. CDR3 in amino acids: CASSQGQGADYGYTF. The CDR3, as DNA: TGTGCCAGCAGCCAGGGACAGGGGGCTGACTATGGCTACACCTTC.

This chain links TRBV11-2 with TRBJ1-2; 7 nucleotides line up with TRBD1. Germline lookup yields CDR1 SGHAT and CDR2 FQNNGV. The junction had 11 bases not matched to a gene; V was cut back by 2 bases and J by 8 bases. The CDR3 is 15 amino acids. CDR3 protein: CASSLFGQGDLGYTF. The CDR3 DNA is TGTGCCAGCAGCTTATTCGGCCAGGGGGATTTGGGCTACACCTTC.

The chain combines TRBV11-2 with TRBJ2-1; possible D gene TRBD2, 7 bases. Germline V gene lookup returns CDR1 SGHAT and CDR2 FQNNGV. The CDR3 spans 15 residues. Trimming removed 0 bases at V and 7 bases at J, with 13 bases between. CDR3 loop: CASSLEGGRRNEQFF. The CDR3 region has the DNA TGTGCCAGCAGCTTAGAGGGGGGGCGTCGTAATGAGCAGTTCTTC. The full variable domain, rest sourced from reference TRBV11-2 and TRBJ2-1, is EAGVAQSPRYKIIEKRQSVAFWCNPISGHATLYWYQQILGQGPKLLIQFQNNGVVDDSQLPKDRFSAERLKGVDSTLKIQPAKLEDSAVYLCASSLEGGRRNEQFFGPGTRLTVL.

The chain carries TRBV10-2 and TRBJ2-2; D is uncertain. CDR1 and CDR2 from the germline V gene are WSHSY and SAAADI. Trimming stripped 2 bases from V and 1 base from J, with 8 bases between. CDR3 length: 15 residues. This CDR3 reads CASSEVPGNTGELFF. CDR3 nucleotide sequence: TGCGCCAGCAGTGAGGTCCCAGGGAACACCGGGGAGCTGTTTTTT.

In its sample, this clone was seen once. The chain is built from TRBV6-2 or TRBV6-3 and TRBJ2-1; 8 nucleotides align to TRBD2. The J segment lost 5 bases and the V segment lost 0 bases, leaving 9 bases of the junction unmatched. The CDR3 runs to 17 residues. CDR1 and CDR2 from the germline V gene are MNHEY and SVGEGT. CDR3 residues: CASSYSIGGRSNNEQFF. Written as DNA, the CDR3 is TGTGCCAGCAGTTACTCGATTGGCGGGAGGTCAAACAATGAGCAGTTCTTC.

With respect to this clone: The sample contains more than one DNA sequence encoding this CDR3. The chain couples TRBV9 to TRBJ1-3; D might be TRBD1 (5 bases). Trimming took off 4 bases at V and 0 bases at J, with 11 bases between the two ends. This CDR3 has 15 residues. Germline assignment: CDR1 SGDLS and CDR2 YYNGEE. CDR3 region: CASSTDSYSGNTIYF. The CDR3 DNA reads as TGTGCCAGCAGCACCGACAGCTACTCTGGAAACACCATATATTTT.

The rearrangement joins TRBV5-1 to TRBJ2-7; no definite D call. CDR3 length: 13 amino acids. Germline V gene sequence: CDR1 SGHRS, CDR2 YFSETQ. V dropped 2 bases and J dropped 5 bases, with 11 bases sitting between them. Written as DNA, the CDR3 is TGCGCCAGCAGCTTAGCAGCTCGGGACGAGCAGTACTTC. Residues: CASSLAARDEQYF. Full variable domain (outside the CDR3, taken from reference TRBV5-1 and TRBJ2-7): KAGVTQTPRYLIKTRGQQVTLSCSPISGHRSVSWYQQTPGQGLQFLFEYFSETQRNKGNFPGRFSGRQFSNSRSEMNVSTLELGDSALYLCASSLAARDEQYFGPGTRLTVT.

The rearrangement links TRBV30 to TRBJ2-1; D possibly corresponds to TRBD2 (6 bases). The CDR3 is made up of 14 amino acids. Germline CDR1 is GTSNPN and CDR2 is SVGIG (reference sequence). The V end lost 5 bases, the J end lost 4 bases, and 15 bases lay between the germline ends. The CDR3 DNA is TGTGCCTGGGGGGGACTTCGTCCTTACAATGAGCAGTTCTTC. Protein product: CAWGGLRPYNEQFF.

This chain joins TRBV11-2 and TRBJ2-7, with a weak D call TRBD1 (5 bases). V lost 5 bases and J lost 0, with 11 bases in between. Germline V gene lookup returns CDR1 SGHAT and CDR2 FQNNGV. The CDR3 is 14 residues long. CDR3 nucleotide sequence: TGTGCCAGCAGCCAGCACAGGAGCTCCTACGAGCAGTACTTC. Amino acids: CASSQHRSSYEQYF. Full variable domain (missing parts from reference TRBV11-2 and TRBJ2-7): EAGVAQSPRYKIIEKRQSVAFWCNPISGHATLYWYQQILGQGPKLLIQFQNNGVVDDSQLPKDRFSAERLKGVDSTLKIQPAKLEDSAVYLCASSQHRSSYEQYFGPGTRLTVT.

This clone turned up a few times. CDR3 loop: CASSQEIASGGSEQYF. The CDR3 region has the DNA TGCGCCAGCAGCCAAGAGATCGCTAGCGGGGGGTCCGAGCAGTACTTC. This chain links TRBV4-1 with TRBJ2-7; TRBD2 matches 11 bases. V dropped 0 bases and J dropped 6; count of bases not matched to a gene: 7. The germline gives CDR1 MGHRA, CDR2 YSYEKL. The CDR3 sequence is 16 residues long.

CDR3: CASRESRGPRTGELFF. The CDR3 DNA reads TGTGCCAGCAGAGAATCAAGGGGGCCGCGCACCGGGGAGCTGTTTTTT. The gene calls are TRBV7-9 and TRBJ2-2; 7 bases fit TRBD1. With 6 bases clipped from V and 4 bases from J, the junction kept 11 bases outside the gene matches. The CDR3 consists of 16 residues. The germline gives CDR1 SEHNR, CDR2 FQNEAQ (reference sequence).

The chain combines TRBV10-3 with TRBJ2-7, with D tentatively TRBD2 (5 bases). The germline gives CDR1 ENHRY, CDR2 SYGVKD. Trimming removed 6 bases from V and 7 bases from J, with 16 bases in between. The CDR3 runs to 13 residues. CDR3 region: CAIRPASGEEQYF. In DNA, the CDR3 is TGTGCCATCAGGCCCGCATCCGGGGAAGAGCAGTACTTC.

This chain uses TRBV7-9 with TRBJ2-3; 13 positions match TRBD2. V lost 4 bases, J lost 4 bases, and 5 bases stayed unmatched. Germline CDR1 is SEHNR and CDR2 is FQNEAQ (reference sequence). The CDR3 extends over 16 amino acids. The CDR3 is CASSSGLAGAPDTQYF. CDR3 DNA sequence: TGTGCCAGCAGCTCCGGACTAGCGGGGGCTCCAGATACGCAGTATTTT.

This chain joins TRBV7-8 and TRBJ2-3; 8 bases are shared with TRBD2. Losses at the gene ends were 3 bases for V and 3 bases for J; bases not matched to a gene: 2. CDR1 and CDR2 from the germline V gene are SGHVS and FQNEAQ. This CDR3 is built from 14 residues. The DNA of the CDR3 is TGTGCCAGCAGCTTGACTAGCGCGACAGATACGCAGTATTTT. This encodes CASSLTSATDTQYF.

The chain combines TRBV5-4 with TRBJ1-1; 8 bases fit TRBD1. Germline V CDR1 and CDR2: SGHNT, YYREEE (reference sequence). The CDR3 spans 15 residues. With 0 bases clipped from V and 1 base from J, the junction kept 2 bases outside the gene matches. CDR3 nucleotides: TGTGCCAGCAGCTTGGCCAGGGGGCGGAACACTGAAGCTTTCTTT. It specifies CASSLARGRNTEAFF.